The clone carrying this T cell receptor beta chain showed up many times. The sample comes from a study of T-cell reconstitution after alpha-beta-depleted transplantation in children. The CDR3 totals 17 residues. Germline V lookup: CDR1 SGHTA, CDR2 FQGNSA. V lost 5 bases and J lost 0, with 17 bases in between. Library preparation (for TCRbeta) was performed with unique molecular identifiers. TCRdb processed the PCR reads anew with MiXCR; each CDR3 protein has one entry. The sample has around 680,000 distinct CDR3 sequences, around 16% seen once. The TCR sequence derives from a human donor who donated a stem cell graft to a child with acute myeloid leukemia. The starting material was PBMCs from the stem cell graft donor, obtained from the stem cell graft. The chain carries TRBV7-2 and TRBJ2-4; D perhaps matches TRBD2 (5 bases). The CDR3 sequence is CASSPGLIRLAKNIQYF. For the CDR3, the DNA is TGTGCCAGCAGCCCTGGACTGATTAGACTAGCCAAAAACATTCAGTACTTC. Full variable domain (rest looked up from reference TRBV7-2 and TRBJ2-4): GAGVSQSPSNKVTEKGKDVELRCDPISGHTALYWYRQSLGQGLEFLIYFQGNSAPDKSGLPSDRFSAERTGGSVSTLTIQRTQQEDSAVYLCASSPGLIRLAKNIQYFGAGTRLSVL.